Below, 22 T cell receptor beta chains from the same sample are listed, as sequenced in a study of blood T cell repertoires in COVID-19. TCRdb's copy holds only in-frame clones and misses some; the assay was immunoSEQ multiplex PCR. Of 210,000 or so clones in the sample, 88% were seen once. The sequenced sample was peripheral blood. Every receptor here comes from a man between 18 and 29 years old with active or convalescent COVID-19.

In DNA form, the CDR3 reads TGTGCCAGCAGCGCGACTAGTGAGATAGCCAAAAACATTCAGTACTTC. The encoded protein is CASSATSEIAKNIQYF. The gene calls are TRBV7-6 and TRBJ2-4; D perhaps matches TRBD2 (6 bases). CDR1 SGHVS and CDR2 FNYEAQ come from the germline V gene. The length of the CDR3 is 16 residues. V was shortened by 5 bases and J by 0 bases, with 14 bases between the two germline ends. Together with reference TRBV7-6 and TRBJ2-4, the CDR3 gives the full variable domain: GAGVSQSPRYKVTKRGQDVALRCDPISGHVSLYWYRQALGQGPEFLTYFNYEAQQDKSGLPNDRFSAERPEGSISTLTIQRTEQRDSAMYRCASSATSEIAKNIQYFGAGTRLSVL.

The rearrangement joins TRBV24-1 to TRBJ2-3, with 7 bases fitting TRBD2. V gave up 5 bases and J gave up 8 bases; unmatched junction bases: 6. This CDR3 is built from 13 residues. CDR1 is KGHDR and CDR2 is SFDVKD in the germline V gene. CDR3 DNA sequence: TGTGCCACCAGTGGCGCGGGAGCGGGTACGCAGTATTTT. Translating it yields CATSGAGAGTQYF.

The CDR3 is CASSFFLGVTNEKLFF. The CDR3 bases are TGTGCCAGCAGTTTTTTCCTAGGGGTAACTAATGAAAAACTGTTTTTT. V usage is TRBV28 and J usage is TRBJ1-4; perhaps TRBD1 as D (5 bases). The V end lost 3 bases, the J end lost 1 base, and 12 bases lay between the germline ends. CDR3 length equals 16 residues. CDR1 and CDR2 from the germline V gene are MDHEN and SYDVKM.

This clone is a singleton in its sample. The chain joins TRBV18 to TRBJ2-5; possibly TRBD2 for D (6 bases). This CDR3 spans 13 amino acids. Looked up from germline, CDR1 is KGHSH and CDR2 is LQKENI. V lost 4 bases and J 3 bases, leaving 9 bases between the germline ends. CDR3 sequence reads: CASSQGLEETQYF. The CDR3 DNA reads as TGTGCCAGCTCACAGGGACTTGAAGAGACCCAGTACTTC.

The chain recombines TRBV28 with TRBJ1-5; perhaps TRBD1 as D (6 bases). The CDR3 length is 15 residues. Germline values: CDR1 MDHEN, CDR2 SYDVKM. V shed 9 bases and J shed 0 bases, with 15 bases lying between them. Here the CDR3 reads CASRQGQYSNQPQHF. CDR3 coding DNA: TGTGCCAGTAGACAAGGACAGTATAGCAATCAGCCCCAGCATTTT.

The rearrangement joins TRBV5-1 to TRBJ2-5, with 8 bases lining up with TRBD1. This CDR3 has 15 amino acids. Germline V CDR1 and CDR2: SGHRS, YFSETQ. The V gene end was trimmed by 4 bases and the J gene end by 5 bases; junction bases not matched to a gene: 10. CDR3 bases: TGCGCCAGCAGCCCGGGACAGGTGGCACCGGAGACCCAGTACTTC. Translation: CASSPGQVAPETQYF.

V usage is TRBV10-3 and J usage is TRBJ2-7, with TRBD1 matching 7 bases. V lost 2 bases to trimming and J lost 4 bases; unmatched junction nucleotides: 8. CDR1 ENHRY and CDR2 SYGVKD come from the germline V gene. This CDR3 comprises 15 residues. The CDR3 sequence is CAISEGGQRPYEQYF. The CDR3 DNA follows: TGTGCCATCAGTGAGGGGGGACAGCGCCCTTACGAGCAGTACTTC.

The rearrangement uses TRBV12-3 or TRBV12-4 and TRBJ2-2, with no clear D. V dropped 5 bases and J dropped 3 bases, with 4 bases sitting between them. The CDR3 consists of 12 residues. The CDR3, as DNA: TGTGCCAGCAGTCCGGACACCGGGGAGCTGTTTTTT. This encodes CASSPDTGELFF.

The rearrangement joins TRBV28 to TRBJ1-3, with a possible D match to TRBD1 (6 bases). With 1 base removed from V and 2 bases from J, the gap between germline ends came to 6 bases. Germline CDR1 is MDHEN and CDR2 is SYDVKM. This CDR3 region has 14 residues. Here the CDR3 DNA reads TGTGCCAGCAGTTTATACAGGGCTGGAAACACCATATATTTT. It is translated as CASSLYRAGNTIYF.

The gene calls are TRBV2 and TRBJ2-2, with TRBD2 matching over 13 bases. The CDR3 consists of 16 residues. J lost 4 bases, V lost 6 bases, and 5 bases had no gene match. Germline V CDR1 and CDR2: SNHLY, FYNNEI. The CDR3 nucleotides read TGTGCCAGCAGGGAGACTAGCGGGAGGACCACCGGGGAGCTGTTTTTT. Translation gives CASRETSGRTTGELFF.

The chain links TRBV19 to TRBJ1-5; D not resolved. Germline CDR1 is LNHDA and CDR2 is SQIVND (reference sequence). Trimming took 0 bases from V and 2 from J, leaving 8 bases between them. The CDR3 is 15 amino acids. The CDR3 DNA is TGTGCCAGTAGTATAGATCGCAGTGGCAATCAGCCCCAGCATTTT. Translation gives CASSIDRSGNQPQHF.

This clone was observed a few times. This chain links TRBV30 with TRBJ1-2, with D perhaps matching TRBD1 (6 bases). Trimming took 2 bases from V and 7 from J, leaving 17 bases between them. Germline CDR1 is GTSNPN and CDR2 is SVGIG (reference sequence). CDR3 length equals 14 residues. The CDR3 sequence: CAWSLQGSLRGYTF. The CDR3 DNA sequence: TGTGCCTGGAGTCTACAGGGATCACTACGTGGCTACACCTTC.

This clone was picked up a small number of times. The rearrangement uses TRBV10-3 and TRBJ1-1; D call uncertain. The CDR3 has 14 amino acids. The germline gives CDR1 ENHRY, CDR2 SYGVKD. V was shortened by 0 bases and J by 5 bases, with 10 bases between the two germline ends. CDR3 protein: CAISESSLLTEAFF. CDR3 nucleotides: TGTGCCATCAGTGAGTCGAGTCTACTGACTGAAGCTTTCTTT.

The chain employs TRBV7-9 and TRBJ2-6; D possibly corresponds to TRBD1 (6 bases). The CDR3 is 17 residues long. Looked up from germline, CDR1 is SEHNR and CDR2 is FQNEAQ (reference sequence). V lost 3 bases, J lost 0 bases, and 12 bases lay in between. CDR3 DNA sequence: TGTGCCAGCAGCTTCCCGGGACAAATCTCTGGGGCCAACGTCCTGACTTTC. Its protein product is CASSFPGQISGANVLTF.

The chain links TRBV29-1 to TRBJ2-1; unclear D gene. Looked up from germline, CDR1 is SQVTM and CDR2 is ANQGSEA. Deletions cut 8 bases from V and 5 bases from J, with 16 bases between. The CDR3 extends over 13 amino acids. CDR3 coding DNA: TGCAGCCCACACCTGATACAGAACAATGAGCAGTTCTTC. Its protein product is CSPHLIQNNEQFF.

This chain connects TRBV7-2 to TRBJ2-1, with D uncertain. This CDR3 region has 14 residues. With 1 base removed from V and 6 bases from J, the gap between germline ends came to 10 bases. CDR1 is SGHTA and CDR2 is FQGNSA in the germline V gene. Here the CDR3 reads CASSLDARTNEQFF. The CDR3 DNA reads TGTGCCAGCAGCTTAGATGCTAGAACCAATGAGCAGTTCTTC.

The rearrangement joins TRBV12-5 to TRBJ2-3, with 8 bases that match TRBD1. V dropped 6 bases and J dropped 2; count of bases not matched to a gene: 1. CDR1 LGHNT and CDR2 FRNRAP come from the germline V gene. CDR3 length: 13 amino acids. CDR3 loop: CASGQGATDTQYF. CDR3 nucleotides: TGTGCTAGTGGGCAGGGGGCCACAGATACGCAGTATTTT.

CDR3 sequence reads: CASSPFRQGNDEQYF. The CDR3 nucleotides read TGTGCCAGCTCACCTTTCAGACAGGGGAACGACGAGCAGTACTTC. The chain is built from TRBV18 and TRBJ2-7, with 8 bases identical to TRBD1. The CDR3 has 15 residues. Germline V lookup: CDR1 KGHSH, CDR2 LQKENI. V shed 3 bases, J shed 5 bases, and the junction held 9 bases outside the gene matches.

This chain connects TRBV7-2 to TRBJ1-5, with TRBD1 identical over 8 bases. Germline CDR1 and CDR2: SGHTA and FQGNSA. The V gene end was trimmed by 5 bases and the J gene end by 3 bases; junction bases not matched to a gene: 12. The CDR3 has 17 residues. CDR3 region: CASSRGRQGAFNQPQHF. The CDR3 nucleotides are TGTGCCAGCAGCCGGGGGCGGCAGGGGGCCTTCAATCAGCCCCAGCATTTT.

This clone was counted once. The rearrangement links TRBV12-5 to TRBJ1-6; D is possibly TRBD1 (6 bases). The CDR3 consists of 19 residues. V lost 2 bases and J 0 bases, leaving 17 bases between the germline ends. CDR1 is LGHNT and CDR2 is FRNRAP in the germline V gene. The CDR3 DNA is TGTGCTAGTGGTTTGTACCAACGGGACATCCTCTCCTATAATTCACCCCTCCACTTT. Protein sequence: CASGLYQRDILSYNSPLHF.

The rearrangement uses TRBV11-2 and TRBJ2-3; D gene unclear. Deletions cut 2 bases from V and 5 bases from J, with 11 bases between. Germline values: CDR1 SGHAT, CDR2 FQNNGV. This CDR3 spans 14 amino acids. CDR3 amino acids: CASSLRVYEDTQYF. The CDR3 DNA follows: TGTGCCAGCAGCTTACGGGTCTATGAAGATACGCAGTATTTT. Variable domain in full (rest from reference TRBV11-2 and TRBJ2-3): EAGVAQSPRYKIIEKRQSVAFWCNPISGHATLYWYQQILGQGPKLLIQFQNNGVVDDSQLPKDRFSAERLKGVDSTLKIQPAKLEDSAVYLCASSLRVYEDTQYFGPGTRLTVL.

This clone was recorded only once. This chain links TRBV7-2 with TRBJ2-3; possibly TRBD1 for D (5 bases). V shed 2 bases and J shed 1 base, with 13 bases lying between them. From germline, CDR1 is SGHTA and CDR2 FQGNSA. This CDR3 contains 16 residues. DNA for the CDR3: TGTGCCAGCAGCTTAAAAGGGGTTCCCCGCACAGATACGCAGTATTTT. Encoded protein: CASSLKGVPRTDTQYF.